This entry concerns a single T cell receptor beta chain. Antigen unknown. The entry originates in a study of identical twins. Notes on the study in general: Out-of-frame TCR alpha sharing in monozygotic twins exceeded recombination model predictions. For zero-insertion analyses, partial confounding could come from invariant MAIT and iNKT cells. The analysis was cross-sectional rather than longitudinal within donors.

The CDR3 consists of 16 residues. CDR1 and CDR2 from the germline V gene are SGDLS and YYNGEE. Trimming removed 3 bases from V and 0 bases from J, with 14 bases in between. The cDNA had a unique molecular identifier and a template-switch universal primer site. TCRdb re-called the 5' RACE reads with MiXCR, one entry per CDR3 protein. The sample has some 1,600,000 distinct CDR3 sequences; around 33% are singletons. The sequence came from a newborn girl in good health. Material for sequencing was cord blood. The chain has TRBV9 and TRBJ2-3; TRBD2 is a possible D gene (6 bases). The CDR3 here is CASSETQRVSTDTQYF. The CDR3 DNA follows: TGTGCCAGCAGCGAGACCCAGCGGGTTAGCACAGATACGCAGTATTTT.